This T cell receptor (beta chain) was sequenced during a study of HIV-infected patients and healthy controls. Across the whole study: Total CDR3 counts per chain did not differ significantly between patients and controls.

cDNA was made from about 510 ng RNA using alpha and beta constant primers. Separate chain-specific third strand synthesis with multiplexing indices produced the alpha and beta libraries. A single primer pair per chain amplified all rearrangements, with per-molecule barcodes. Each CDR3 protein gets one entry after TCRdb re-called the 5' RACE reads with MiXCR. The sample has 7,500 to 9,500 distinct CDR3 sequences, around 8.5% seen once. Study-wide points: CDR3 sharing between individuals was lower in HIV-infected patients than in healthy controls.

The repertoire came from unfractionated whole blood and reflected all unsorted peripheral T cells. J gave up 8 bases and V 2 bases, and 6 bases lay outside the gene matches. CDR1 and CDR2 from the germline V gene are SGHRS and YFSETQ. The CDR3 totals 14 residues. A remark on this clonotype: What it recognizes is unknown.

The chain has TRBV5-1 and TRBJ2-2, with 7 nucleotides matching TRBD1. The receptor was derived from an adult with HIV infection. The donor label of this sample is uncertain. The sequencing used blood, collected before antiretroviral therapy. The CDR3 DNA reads TGCGCCAGCAGCTTTGACAGGGTGGAGGGGGAGCTGTTTTTT. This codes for CASSFDRVEGELFF.